Listed below are T cell receptor beta chains from one sample, sequenced in a study of identical twins. TCRdb re-called the 5' RACE reads through MiXCR, storing one row per CDR3 protein. This sample has 1.5 million to 2 million distinct CDR3 sequences, with less than 40% found just once. Material: cord blood. Receptors were obtained from a newborn girl in good health. CDR3s include the opening cysteine and the closing phenylalanine or tryptophan. The order of the fields is V gene, J gene, CDR3 protein.

v_call: TRBV4-1
j_call: TRBJ2-3
cdr3_aa: CASRQGPTDTQYF

v_call: TRBV3-1
j_call: TRBJ2-5
cdr3_aa: CASSVRTSVDEQYF

v_call: TRBV2
j_call: TRBJ1-2
cdr3_aa: CASSEGIGPYGYTF

v_call: TRBV28
j_call: TRBJ1-4
cdr3_aa: CASSLVRLGEKLFF

v_call: TRBV3-1
j_call: TRBJ2-5
cdr3_aa: CVSSVGETQYF

v_call: TRBV27
j_call: TRBJ2-5
cdr3_aa: CASSLIRGETQYF

v_call: TRBV6-1
j_call: TRBJ2-3
cdr3_aa: CASSERLGPDTQYF

v_call: TRBV24-1
j_call: TRBJ2-2
cdr3_aa: CATSDARGGANTGELFF

v_call: TRBV2
j_call: TRBJ2-1
cdr3_aa: CAISGGLMDEQFF

v_call: TRBV6-2/TRBV6-3
j_call: TRBJ1-6
cdr3_aa: CASRNGQDSPLHF

v_call: TRBV7-2
j_call: TRBJ1-2
cdr3_aa: CASSSTRGRGAYGYTF

v_call: TRBV10-3
j_call: TRBJ2-5
cdr3_aa: CAISDSIQETQYF

v_call: TRBV20-1
j_call: TRBJ2-3
cdr3_aa: CSARGVDYTDTQYF

v_call: TRBV27
j_call: TRBJ2-2
cdr3_aa: CASSLGQGMTGELFF

v_call: TRBV2
j_call: TRBJ2-1
cdr3_aa: CASRLSEQFF

v_call: TRBV5-1
j_call: TRBJ1-1
cdr3_aa: CASSLTGPNTEAFF

v_call: TRBV6-5
j_call: TRBJ1-5
cdr3_aa: CASSYWLTGSNQPQHF

v_call: TRBV12-3/TRBV12-4
j_call: TRBJ1-2
cdr3_aa: CASSFKVRYGYTF

v_call: TRBV20-1
j_call: TRBJ2-2
cdr3_aa: CSARSSGGYTGELFF

v_call: TRBV29-1
j_call: -
cdr3_aa: CSVGTLAGGPFEQYF

v_call: TRBV5-1
j_call: TRBJ2-1
cdr3_aa: CASSLQGPEAYNEQFF

v_call: TRBV24-1
j_call: TRBJ2-7
cdr3_aa: CATSLRLAAHYEQYF

v_call: TRBV12-3/TRBV12-4
j_call: TRBJ2-1
cdr3_aa: CASSLARLLLNEQFF

v_call: TRBV24-1
j_call: TRBJ2-1
cdr3_aa: CATSGTDSSRQFF

v_call: TRBV10-3
j_call: TRBJ1-2
cdr3_aa: CAGRQGSYGYTF

v_call: TRBV27
j_call: TRBJ2-7
cdr3_aa: CASTVAGGPHEQYF

v_call: TRBV24-1
j_call: TRBJ1-5
cdr3_aa: CATSDSRSGNQPQHF

v_call: TRBV20-1
j_call: TRBJ1-3
cdr3_aa: CSARGSPRSGNTIYF

v_call: TRBV7-8
j_call: TRBJ2-1
cdr3_aa: CASTVIPGPYNEQFF

v_call: TRBV7-2
j_call: TRBJ2-2
cdr3_aa: CASSLVGLAGELFF

v_call: TRBV4-2
j_call: TRBJ2-1
cdr3_aa: CASSQDGQGRTYNEQFF

v_call: TRBV24-1
j_call: TRBJ1-2
cdr3_aa: CATSDFWQGYGYTF

v_call: TRBV25-1
j_call: TRBJ2-1
cdr3_aa: CASSEFRRSSGGYNEQFF

v_call: TRBV5-1
j_call: TRBJ1-2
cdr3_aa: CASSLAGIGYYGYTF

v_call: TRBV12-3/TRBV12-4
j_call: TRBJ1-6
cdr3_aa: CASSRSAARNSPLHF

v_call: TRBV20-1
j_call: TRBJ2-1
cdr3_aa: CSASGLGEATQQFF

v_call: TRBV5-8
j_call: TRBJ2-3
cdr3_aa: CASSLASGPTDTQYF

v_call: TRBV27
j_call: -
cdr3_aa: CASSYRQSSYNEQYF

v_call: TRBV12-3/TRBV12-4
j_call: TRBJ2-7
cdr3_aa: CASSPAGTGKGEQYF

v_call: TRBV18
j_call: TRBJ2-7
cdr3_aa: CASSPLSGTSGPRTYEQYF

v_call: TRBV6-2/TRBV6-3
j_call: TRBJ2-7
cdr3_aa: CASGVGPSYEQYF

v_call: TRBV29-1
j_call: TRBJ1-1
cdr3_aa: CSAWGRSNTEAFF

v_call: TRBV7-8
j_call: TRBJ2-7
cdr3_aa: CASRTAGNEQYF

v_call: TRBV7-2
j_call: TRBJ2-3
cdr3_aa: CASSSHSGGGTDTQYF

v_call: TRBV11-2
j_call: TRBJ2-7
cdr3_aa: CASSFQRGGPYEQYF